This T cell receptor (beta chain) originates from a study of neurological immune-mediated disorders. CDR1 is SQVTM, CDR2 ANQGSEA, per germline. The V end was cut by 4 bases, the J end by 7 bases, with 7 bases between. This CDR3 comprises 10 residues. Each CDR3 protein is one row after TCRdb ran MiXCR on the 5' RACE reads. The sample yields 65,000 to 90,000 distinct CDR3 sequences, approximately 10% seen once. This clonotype has a count of ten or more. Sequencing used PBMCs. This clonotype was obtained from a man in his forties in good health. The rearrangement links TRBV29-1 to TRBJ1-2; D is unclear. The CDR3 is CSVVDSGYTF. The CDR3 region has the DNA TGCAGCGTTGTGGACTCTGGCTACACCTTC.